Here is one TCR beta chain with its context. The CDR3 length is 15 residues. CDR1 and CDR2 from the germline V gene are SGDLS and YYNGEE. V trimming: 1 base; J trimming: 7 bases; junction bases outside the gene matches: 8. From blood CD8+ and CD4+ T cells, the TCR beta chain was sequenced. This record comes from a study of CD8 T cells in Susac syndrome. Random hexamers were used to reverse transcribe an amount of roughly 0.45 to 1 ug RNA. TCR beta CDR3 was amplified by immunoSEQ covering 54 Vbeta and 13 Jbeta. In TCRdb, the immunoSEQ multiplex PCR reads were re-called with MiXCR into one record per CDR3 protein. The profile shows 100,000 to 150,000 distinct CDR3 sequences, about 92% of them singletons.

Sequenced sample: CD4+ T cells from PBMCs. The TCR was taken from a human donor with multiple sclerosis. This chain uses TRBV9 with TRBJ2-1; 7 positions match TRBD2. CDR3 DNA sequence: TGTGCCAGCAGCGTACTCCCGGGGGGTGGGAATGAGCAGTTCTTC. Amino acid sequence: CASSVLPGGGNEQFF.